The 25 T cell receptor beta chains reported below all come from one sample, sequenced in a study of cytotoxic CD8 clonotypes in ibrutinib-treated CLL. TCRdb's table, derived via immunoSEQ multiplex PCR, lists solely in-frame clones and lacks some. Of about 50,000 clones in the sample, over 60% are singletons; the top ten hold around 45%. The source material was PBMCs, sampled after 12 months of ibrutinib treatment. These receptor sequences come from a human donor with chronic lymphocytic leukemia.

The CDR3 loop is CASSETSGRGGEQYF. CDR3 bases: TGTGCCAGCAGTGAAACTAGCGGGAGGGGAGGCGAGCAGTACTTC. The chain couples TRBV2 to TRBJ2-7, with 13 bases that match TRBD2. Losses at the gene ends were 2 bases for V and 6 bases for J; bases not matched to a gene: 4. Germline V gene data show CDR1 as SNHLY and CDR2 as FYNNEI. CDR3 length: 15 amino acids.

CDR3 protein: CASGRGGRETQYF. The CDR3, as DNA: TGTGCCAGCGGTAGGGGGGGGAGGGAGACCCAGTACTTC. V and J are TRBV28 and TRBJ2-5, with D maybe TRBD2 (7 bases). This CDR3 has 13 residues. The V end lost 8 bases, the J end lost 5 bases, and 15 bases lay between the germline ends. Germline values: CDR1 MDHEN, CDR2 SYDVKM.

The chain combines TRBV4-2 with TRBJ2-7, with D perhaps TRBD1 (5 bases). V lost 4 bases, J lost 3 bases, and 7 bases lay in between. Germline assignment: CDR1 LGHNA and CDR2 YNFKEQ. The CDR3 spans 12 residues. The CDR3 DNA reads TGTGCCAGCAGCCTAGGGGACTACGAGCAGTACTTC. It encodes CASSLGDYEQYF.

This clone appeared a single time. The chain joins TRBV18 to TRBJ1-2, with D perhaps matching TRBD1 (5 bases). The CDR3 is 12 amino acids. Germline values: CDR1 KGHSH, CDR2 LQKENI. Trimming left V 1 base short and J 10 bases short, with 10 bases between. CDR3 loop: CASSPQGRTYTF. CDR3 sequence (DNA): TGTGCCAGCTCACCACAGGGGAGAACCTACACCTTC.

This clone was found a few times. The chain has TRBV9 and TRBJ2-1; D not certain. The CDR3 consists of 13 residues. CDR1 is SGDLS and CDR2 is YYNGEE in the germline V gene. Trimming left V 2 bases short and J 7 bases short, with 10 bases between. The CDR3 DNA is TGTGCCAGCAGCGTTACTAACTATAATGAGCAGTTCTTC. Protein product: CASSVTNYNEQFF. Complete variable domain (other parts from reference TRBV9 and TRBJ2-1): DSGVTQTPKHLITATGQRVTLRCSPRSGDLSVYWYQQSLDQGLQFLIQYYNGEERAKGNILERFSAQQFPDLHSELNLSSLELGDSALYFCASSVTNYNEQFFGPGTRLTVL.

The chain joins TRBV7-8 to TRBJ2-2; 10 bases line up with TRBD2. With 4 bases clipped from V and 4 bases from J, the junction kept 12 bases outside the gene matches. CDR3 length equals 18 residues. CDR1 is SGHVS, CDR2 FQNEAQ, per germline. The CDR3 DNA sequence: TGTGCCAGCAGCTCCCCCCGGTTAGCGGGAGGTCCCACCGGGGAGCTGTTTTTT. Its protein is CASSSPRLAGGPTGELFF.

This clone has just one count. The rearrangement links TRBV15 to TRBJ2-5; D unresolved. This CDR3 has 15 amino acids. Per germline, CDR1 LNHNV and CDR2 YYDKDF (reference sequence). The V and J ends lost 5 bases and 3 bases respectively, with 16 bases between them. The CDR3: CATSGRDASKETQYF. In DNA form, the CDR3 reads TGTGCCACCAGCGGCCGCGATGCTTCGAAAGAGACCCAGTACTTC. The full variable domain, completed using reference TRBV15 and TRBJ2-5, is DAMVIQNPRYQVTQFGKPVTLSCSQTLNHNVMYWYQQKSSQAPKLLFHYYDKDFNNEADTPDNFQSRRPNTSFCFLDIRSPGLGDTAMYLCATSGRDASKETQYFGPGTRLLVL.

This sequence joins TRBV7-2 and TRBJ2-7, with D hard to call. Germline V CDR1 and CDR2: SGHTA, FQGNSA. This CDR3 has 11 amino acids. V was cut by 8 bases and J by 2 bases, with 7 bases left in between. The chain's CDR3 is CASRRAYEQYF. The CDR3, as DNA: TGTGCCAGCCGCCGGGCCTACGAGCAGTACTTC.

V is TRBV4-1 and J is TRBJ2-3, with 9 bases fitting TRBD2. CDR1 MGHRA and CDR2 YSYEKL come from the germline V gene. This CDR3 spans 16 amino acids. V shed 2 bases, J shed 2 bases, and the junction held 5 bases outside the gene matches. CDR3 DNA: TGCGCCAGCAGCCAACTCCTAGCGGGGCCCACAGATACGCAGTATTTT. Its protein product is CASSQLLAGPTDTQYF.

The chain employs TRBV20-1 and TRBJ2-7; D gene ambiguous. CDR3 length: 11 residues. The germline CDR1 and CDR2 sequences are DFQATT and SNEGSKA (reference sequence). Between the trimmed V and J ends, which lost 3 bases and 3 bases, there was a span of 6 bases. Written as DNA, the CDR3 is TGCAGTGCTAGTTGGGGCTACGAGCAGTACTTC. This codes for CSASWGYEQYF.

This clone came up once. The chain couples TRBV19 to TRBJ2-6, with D possibly being TRBD2 (5 bases). This CDR3 region has 16 residues. Germline V gene lookup returns CDR1 LNHDA and CDR2 SQIVND (reference sequence). Trimming stripped 5 bases from V and 3 bases from J, with 14 bases between. The CDR3 DNA is TGTGCCAGTAGTCGGGGTGGTAGCAGTGGGGCCAACGTCCTGACTTTC. This gives the protein CASSRGGSSGANVLTF.

The rearrangement joins TRBV27 to TRBJ1-4, with D uncertain. The CDR3 is made up of 16 amino acids. V was cut by 4 bases and J by 5 bases, with 17 bases left in between. Germline CDR1 is MNHEY and CDR2 is SMNVEV (reference sequence). The CDR3 sequence: CASSSRIVGMNEKLFF. The CDR3 nucleotides are TGTGCCAGCAGTTCACGAATAGTGGGAATGAATGAAAAACTGTTTTTT.

This clone appeared a few times. The chain carries TRBV7-9 and TRBJ1-2, with D hard to call. Germline V lookup: CDR1 SEHNR, CDR2 FQNEAQ (reference sequence). Trimming removed 4 bases at V and 4 bases at J, with 13 bases between. This CDR3 region has 14 residues. CDR3 sequence: CASSSRPRAYGYTF. The CDR3 coding sequence is TGTGCCAGCAGCTCCCGACCGCGGGCCTATGGCTACACCTTC.

V and J are TRBV19 and TRBJ2-3; D is perhaps TRBD1 (6 bases). Germline assignment: CDR1 LNHDA and CDR2 SQIVND (reference sequence). V lost 1 base and J 5 bases, leaving 16 bases between the germline ends. The CDR3 has 16 amino acids. CDR3 coding DNA: TGTGCCAGTAGTATAGGCGCCATCCAACAGGGAGATACGCAGTATTTT. Translated, it gives CASSIGAIQQGDTQYF.

The V and J genes are TRBV9 and TRBJ1-4; D may be TRBD1 (6 bases). CDR3 size: 14 residues. CDR1 SGDLS and CDR2 YYNGEE come from the germline V gene. Deletions cut 4 bases from V and 7 bases from J, with 14 bases between. The CDR3 nucleotides read TGTGCCAGCAGCCCAAGGGGGGTAGCTGAAAAACTGTTTTTT. The encoded protein is CASSPRGVAEKLFF. The whole variable domain, remainder taken from reference TRBV9 and TRBJ1-4, is DSGVTQTPKHLITATGQRVTLRCSPRSGDLSVYWYQQSLDQGLQFLIQYYNGEERAKGNILERFSAQQFPDLHSELNLSSLELGDSALYFCASSPRGVAEKLFFGSGTQLSVL.

The chain recombines TRBV7-2 with TRBJ2-3; D is perhaps TRBD2 (6 bases). The CDR3 runs 16 residues. With 5 bases removed from V and 7 bases from J, the gap between germline ends came to 22 bases. Looked up from germline, CDR1 is SGHTA and CDR2 is FQGNSA. This chain's CDR3 is CASSNDGSPRSNTQYF. CDR3 nucleotide sequence: TGTGCCAGCAGCAACGACGGGAGCCCCCGTTCAAATACGCAGTATTTT.

The rearrangement joins TRBV28 to TRBJ2-7, with D tentatively TRBD2 (5 bases). Germline V lookup: CDR1 MDHEN, CDR2 SYDVKM. The CDR3 loop spans 14 amino acids. The V gene lost 3 bases and the J gene lost 0 bases, with 9 bases spanning the gap. CDR3 region: CASSFVGSSYEQYF. CDR3 in DNA: TGTGCCAGCAGTTTTGTTGGGAGCTCCTACGAGCAGTACTTC.

This clone came up a few times. The V and J genes are TRBV28 and TRBJ2-7, with TRBD1 as a possible D gene (5 bases). TRBJ2-4 matches the DNA end more closely, so the J call is doubtful. The length of the CDR3 is 18 residues. Germline V gives CDR1 MDHEN, CDR2 SYDVKM. The chain's CDR3 is CASSFAPWQGTAKNIQYF. CDR3 sequence (DNA): TGTGCCAGCAGTTTTGCCCCTTGGCAGGGTACAGCCAAAAACATTCAGTACTTC.

V is TRBV27 and J is TRBJ2-7, with a weak D call TRBD2 (5 bases). The ends were cut back, 6 bases at V and 2 bases at J, with 14 bases in the middle. Germline V lookup: CDR1 MNHEY, CDR2 SMNVEV (reference sequence). The CDR3 is made up of 14 amino acids. The CDR3 loop is CASRPVGGTYEQYF. CDR3 DNA: TGTGCCAGCAGACCTGTCGGAGGAACCTACGAGCAGTACTTC.

Only a few counts were recorded for this clone. CDR3 loop: CASSPRLPPYEQYF. The DNA for the CDR3 is TGTGCCAGCAGCCCCAGACTTCCCCCCTACGAGCAGTACTTC. The chain joins TRBV7-2 to TRBJ2-7, with unresolved D. The ends were cut back, 5 bases at V and 2 bases at J, with 13 bases in the middle. The CDR3 extends over 14 amino acids. CDR1 and CDR2 from the germline V gene are SGHTA and FQGNSA.

This clone has just a few counts. The V and J genes are TRBV2 and TRBJ2-5; perhaps TRBD1 as D (6 bases). Per germline, CDR1 SNHLY and CDR2 FYNNEI. The germline V and J ends were trimmed by 1 base and 5 bases, with 14 bases remaining between them. This CDR3 spans 15 amino acids. CDR3 region: CASSEGGQNLETQYF. As DNA, the CDR3 is TGTGCCAGCAGTGAAGGCGGACAGAATCTTGAGACCCAGTACTTC.

The V call is TRBV29-1, the J call TRBJ2-1; perhaps TRBD1 as D (7 bases). CDR3 length: 15 residues. Germline assignment: CDR1 SQVTM and CDR2 ANQGSEA. With 3 bases removed from V and 2 bases from J, the gap between germline ends came to 14 bases. CDR3 residues: CSVEAQGGAYNEQFF. CDR3 nucleotides: TGCAGCGTTGAGGCCCAGGGGGGAGCCTACAATGAGCAGTTCTTC.

The chain has TRBV29-1 and TRBJ1-3; maybe TRBD1 (5 bases). Germline V lookup: CDR1 SQVTM, CDR2 ANQGSEA. CDR3 length: 14 residues. Trimming took 7 bases from V and 2 from J, leaving 15 bases between them. The CDR3 spells CSAILGGAGNTIYF. As DNA, the CDR3 is TGCAGCGCCATCCTTGGAGGGGCTGGAAACACCATATATTTT.

This clone has more than one count but fewer than ten. J is TRBJ2-7 and V is TRBV4-1, with D possibly called TRBD1 or TRBD2 (6 bases each). This CDR3 comprises 15 residues. Per the germline V gene, CDR1 is MGHRA and CDR2 is YSYEKL. Between the trimmed V and J ends, which lost 0 bases and 2 bases, there was a span of 11 bases. The CDR3 sequence is CASSQEGGGTYEQYF. As DNA, the CDR3 is TGCGCCAGCAGCCAAGAAGGGGGAGGTACCTACGAGCAGTACTTC.

The V call is TRBV7-2, the J call TRBJ1-1; 7 bases line up with TRBD1. The V gene's germline CDR1 is SGHTA and CDR2 FQGNSA. V lost 1 base to trimming and J lost 1 base; unmatched junction nucleotides: 3. The CDR3 runs to 15 residues. The CDR3 sequence: CASSLESGGNTEAFF. CDR3 DNA sequence: TGTGCCAGCAGCTTAGAGTCAGGGGGGAACACTGAAGCTTTCTTT. The full variable domain, in which reference TRBV7-2 and TRBJ1-1 provide the parts outside the CDR3, is GAGVSQSPSNKVTEKGKDVELRCDPISGHTALYWYRQSLGQGLEFLIYFQGNSAPDKSGLPSDRFSAERTGGSVSTLTIQRTQQEDSAVYLCASSLESGGNTEAFFGQGTRLTVV.